The present T cell receptor (beta chain) was sequenced within a study of post-analysis software for immune sequencing data. On the study more broadly: Recorded disease courses covered relapsing-remitting, secondary progressive and progressive-relapsing multiple sclerosis. Some patients had no subtype annotation.

In regard to this clonotype: Its antigen is unknown.

The germline V and J ends were trimmed by 5 bases and 3 bases, with 14 bases remaining between them. CDR3 length: 14 amino acids. CDR1 and CDR2 from the germline V gene are WNHNN and SYGVQD (reference sequence). Whole-study results and caveats: Patients used several TRBV segments, including TRBV5-6, TRBV5-1 and TRBV20-1, more often than controls. Multiple sclerosis patients had significantly lower normalized Chao1 diversity than controls.

Unique molecular identifiers featured in each of the TCR beta cDNA libraries. Researchers reported approximately 500,000 cDNA molecules coming from approximately 1 to 10 million T cells. TCRdb recomputed calls from the PCR reads with MiXCR, one row per CDR3 protein. The profile shows 820,000 or so distinct CDR3 sequences, approximately 50% of them singletons. Sequenced sample: blood. The TCR comes from a girl between 10 and 17 years old with multiple sclerosis. The chain recombines TRBV10-1 with TRBJ2-7, with D maybe TRBD2 (6 bases). CDR3 loop: CASSSIRGGYEQYF. CDR3 nucleotide sequence: TGCGCCAGCAGTTCTATAAGGGGAGGCTACGAGCAGTACTTC.